Listed below are T cell receptor beta chains from one sample, sequenced in a study of shared clonotypes between healthy human individuals. Repertoires were generated with immunoSEQ multiplex PCR, while TCRdb's copy carries only in-frame clones and drops some. The sample lists about 2.2 million clones, 85% to 95% occurring once. Material: naive CD8+ T cells from PBMCs. These receptors were taken from a man between 18 and 29 years old in good health. Some clones in this sample may be carry-over from other donors' samples. CDR3s include the opening cysteine and the closing phenylalanine or tryptophan. D genes are given only for firm matches. Clone size is not always given. Where it is, it says once, few, many or a class for expanded clones.

TRBV29-1	.	.	TRBJ2-7	CSVVSNSYEQYF	TGCAGCGTTGTCTCGAACTCCTACGAGCAGTACTTC
TRBV29-1	.	.	TRBJ1-2	CSVEEDQSYGYTF	TGCAGCGTTGAAGAGGACCAGAGCTATGGCTACACCTTC
TRBV5-5	.	.	TRBJ2-7	CASSLVREGNEQYF	TGTGCCAGCAGCTTGGTACGGGAAGGGAACGAGCAGTACTTC
TRBV15	TRBD2	.	TRBJ2-1	CATSRDEPSGMNEQFF	TGTGCCACCAGCAGAGATGAGCCTAGCGGGATGAATGAGCAGTTCTTC
TRBV29-1	.	.	TRBJ2-1	CSGPYVGDEQFF	TGCAGCGGCCCTTATGTGGGGGATGAGCAGTTCTTC
TRBV13	.	.	TRBJ2-3	CASRPDQQEGAQYF	TGTGCCAGCAGACCGGACCAGCAAGAGGGTGCGCAGTATTTT
TRBV28	TRBD1	.	TRBJ1-2	CASSLGQGYGYTF	TGTGCCAGCAGTCTCGGACAGGGCTATGGCTACACCTTC
TRBV7-7	.	.	TRBJ2-7	CASSLEDGYEQYF	TGTGCCAGCAGCCTAGAGGACGGCTACGAGCAGTACTTC
TRBV28	TRBD2	.	TRBJ2-3	CASSLLSGRREDTQYF	TGTGCCAGCAGCCTCCTCAGCGGGAGGCGGGAAGATACGCAGTATTTT
TRBV27	.	.	TRBJ1-5	CASSLGGSYQPQHF	TGTGCCAGCAGTTTAGGGGGGAGTTATCAGCCCCAGCATTTT
TRBV9	TRBD2	.	TRBJ2-3	CASSPTGGGDTQYF	TGTGCCAGCAGCCCCACGGGAGGTGGTGATACGCAGTATTTT
TRBV7-2	.	.	TRBJ2-7	CASSSRDKGTYEQYF	TGTGCCAGCAGCTCCCGGGACAAGGGAACCTACGAGCAGTACTTC
TRBV5-1	.	.	TRBJ2-7	CASSWWDTSYEQYF	TGCGCCAGCAGCTGGTGGGACACCTCCTACGAGCAGTACTTC
TRBV6-5	.	.	TRBJ2-3	CASSYQWTDRTDTQYF	TGTGCCAGCAGTTACCAGTGGACAGATCGCACAGATACGCAGTATTTT
TRBV4-1	TRBD2	.	TRBJ2-1	CASRHKAGGPPKKRIEQFF	TGCGCCAGCAGACATAAAGCGGGAGGGCCTCCTAAAAAGCGTATAGAGCAGTTCTTC
TRBV5-1	.	.	TRBJ2-1	CASSLGANEQFF	TGCGCCAGCAGCTTGGGTGCCAATGAGCAGTTCTTC
TRBV4-1	.	.	TRBJ2-3	CASSQIRGGTDTQYF	TGCGCCAGCAGCCAAATTAGAGGGGGCACAGATACGCAGTATTTT
TRBV28	.	.	TRBJ2-7	CASRYGSYEQYF	TGTGCCAGCAGATACGGTTCCTACGAGCAGTACTTC
TRBV27	.	.	TRBJ1-1	CASRSLNNEAFF	TGTGCCAGCAGATCGCTCAATAATGAAGCTTTCTTT
TRBV27	.	.	TRBJ2-7	CASSLDDRIGYEQYF	TGTGCCAGCAGTCTAGATGACAGGATCGGCTACGAGCAGTACTTC
TRBV16	TRBD1	.	TRBJ2-7	CASSPPVRGSYEQYF	TGTGCCAGCAGCCCCCCAGTCAGGGGGTCCTACGAGCAGTACTTC
TRBV30	TRBD1	.	TRBJ1-1	CAWRQGGTEAFF	TGTGCCTGGAGACAGGGGGGGACTGAAGCTTTCTTT
TRBV7-2	TRBD1	.	TRBJ2-1	CASSPGQTTPYNEQFF	TGTGCCAGCAGCCCGGGACAGACTACTCCCTACAATGAGCAGTTCTTC
TRBV7-9	.	.	TRBJ1-5	CASSVSGNQPQHF	TGTGCCAGCAGCGTTTCAGGGAATCAGCCCCAGCATTTT
TRBV9	.	.	TRBJ1-2	CASSLRIRRGEGYDGYTF	TGTGCCAGCAGCCTCCGTATTAGGAGGGGCGAGGGATATGATGGCTACACCTTC
TRBV19	.	.	TRBJ2-7	CASSSGRGRAMFYEQYF	TGTGCCAGTAGTTCGGGAAGGGGGAGGGCAATGTTCTACGAGCAGTACTTC
TRBV11-3	TRBD2	.	TRBJ2-2	CASSPRAGEAGELFF	TGTGCCAGCAGCCCCCGAGCGGGGGAGGCCGGGGAGCTGTTTTTT
TRBV5-6	.	.	TRBJ2-7	CASSLDAYEQYF	TGTGCCAGCAGCTTGGATGCCTACGAGCAGTACTTC
TRBV5-1	.	.	TRBJ2-3	CASSLFPTRSTDTQYF	TGCGCCAGCAGCTTGTTCCCGACCAGGAGCACAGATACGCAGTATTTT
TRBV25-1	TRBD2	.	TRBJ2-7	CASSEYRLAGYEQYF	TGTGCCAGCAGTGAATATCGGCTAGCGGGCTACGAGCAGTACTTC
TRBV28	TRBD1	.	TRBJ2-1	CASRADRTTSSYNEQFF	TGTGCCAGCAGGGCGGACAGGACGACGAGCTCCTACAATGAGCAGTTCTTC
TRBV19	.	.	TRBJ1-1	CAVSLGGAVTEAFF	TGTGCCGTATCATTGGGGGGGGCTGTCACTGAAGCTTTCTTT
TRBV21-1	.	once	TRBJ2-7	CASSKTVGQVWAYEQYF	TGTGCCAGCAGCAAAACAGTGGGACAGGTATGGGCCTACGAGCAGTACTTC
TRBV4-1	.	.	TRBJ1-5	CASSQDGGLASKPQHF	TGCGCCAGCAGCCAAGATGGAGGGTTAGCGAGTAAGCCCCAGCATTTT
TRBV5-1	.	.	TRBJ1-1	CASSPIDRLNTEAFF	TGCGCCAGCAGCCCAATCGACAGGTTGAACACTGAAGCTTTCTTT
TRBV29-1	.	.	TRBJ1-1	CSVSGPNTEAFF	TGCAGCGTTTCAGGGCCCAACACTGAAGCTTTCTTT
TRBV7-9	.	once	TRBJ1-2	CASSSQTVTRYGYTF	TGTGCCAGCAGCTCGCAGACCGTTACCCGCTATGGCTACACCTTC
TRBV7-6	.	.	TRBJ2-1	CASSSPPESGEQFF	TGTGCCAGCAGCTCACCCCCGGAGTCCGGTGAGCAGTTCTTC
TRBV19	.	.	TRBJ2-7	CASSIDGVYSSYEQYF	TGTGCCAGTAGTATAGACGGAGTTTATAGCTCCTACGAGCAGTACTTC
TRBV28	TRBD1	few	TRBJ2-7	CASSFRDRAYEQYF	TGTGCCAGCAGTTTTAGGGACAGGGCCTACGAGCAGTACTTC
TRBV2	.	.	TRBJ2-5	CASSDFLRETQYF	TGTGCCAGCAGTGACTTCCTTAGGGAGACCCAGTACTTC
TRBV9	.	once	TRBJ2-7	CASSGNDYEQYF	TGTGCCAGCTCCGGAAACGACTACGAGCAGTACTTC
TRBV4-2	.	once	TRBJ1-3	CASSQDHPGSGNTIYF	TGTGCCAGCAGCCAAGATCACCCGGGGTCTGGAAACACCATATATTTT
TRBV4-2	.	.	TRBJ2-7	CASSQGLSYEQYF	TGTGCCAGCAGCCAAGGACTATCCTACGAGCAGTACTTC
TRBV7-2	TRBD2	.	TRBJ2-1	CASSPPEAGAVEQFF	TGTGCCAGCAGCCCCCCGGAAGCGGGAGCAGTTGAGCAGTTCTTC
TRBV5-6	.	.	TRBJ2-1	CASSLMTGYNEQFF	TGTGCCAGCAGCTTGATGACGGGGTACAATGAGCAGTTCTTC
TRBV11-1	TRBD2	.	TRBJ2-5	CASRQGWASGSSETQYF	TGTGCCAGCAGGCAGGGCTGGGCTAGCGGCTCCTCGGAGACCCAGTACTTC
TRBV19	.	once	TRBJ2-1	CASSVPGAYNEQFF	TGTGCCAGTAGTGTCCCTGGGGCCTACAATGAGCAGTTCTTC
TRBV6-5	.	.	TRBJ2-7	CASSPDFGKAYEQYF	TGTGCCAGCAGTCCCGACTTCGGGAAGGCCTACGAGCAGTACTTC
TRBV18	.	once	TRBJ2-5	CASSPPGLQETQYF	TGTGCCAGCTCACCCCCAGGGCTCCAAGAGACCCAGTACTTC
TRBV10-2	.	once	TRBJ2-7	CASGGLPEQYF	TGCGCCAGTGGGGGGTTGCCTGAGCAGTACTTC
TRBV27	.	.	TRBJ2-2	CASSKSAGELFF	TGTGCCAGCAGTAAGAGTGCGGGGGAGCTGTTTTTT
TRBV5-6	TRBD2	.	TRBJ2-1	CASSLGLAGIYNEQFF	TGTGCCAGCAGCCTGGGACTAGCGGGGATCTACAATGAGCAGTTCTTC